This entry lists 9 T cell receptor beta chains sequenced from one sample in a study of T cells in Graves' hyperthyroidism and ophthalmopathy. What was amplified from RNA transcripts were TCR beta CDR3 regions. The TCR CDR3 was amplified in a first-round RT-PCR using the HTBI primer set. TCRdb fed the multiplex PCR reads into MiXCR, producing one record per CDR3 protein. Of about 640,000 distinct CDR3 sequences in the sample, roughly 14% were seen once. Sample: blood. The receptors stem from a woman aged 45 to 65 with Graves' ophthalmopathy.

In its sample, this clonotype was seen a few times. The chain uses TRBV5-1 and TRBJ2-7; a weak D match, TRBD1 (6 bases). The CDR3 has 17 residues. Germline CDR1 and CDR2: SGHRS and YFSETQ. Trimming shortened V by 2 bases and J by 0 bases, and 18 bases separated the two germline ends. The CDR3 is CASSFSGQSFSSYEQYF. DNA of the CDR3: TGCGCCAGCAGCTTCAGCGGACAGTCCTTCAGCTCCTACGAGCAGTACTTC.

The CDR3 DNA is TGTGCCAGCAGCACCCAGGACAGGGTTCGAGAGACCCAGTACTTC. It specifies CASSTQDRVRETQYF. V is TRBV7-9 and J is TRBJ2-5, with 8 nucleotides matching TRBD1. Germline CDR1 reads SEHNR; CDR2 reads FQNEAQ (reference sequence). This CDR3 is 15 amino acids long. Unmatched junction bases numbered 9, after V lost 5 bases and J lost 4 bases.

This clonotype has just a few counts. The chain joins TRBV19 to TRBJ2-4; 8 bases align to TRBD1. Per the germline V gene, CDR1 is LNHDA and CDR2 is SQIVND (reference sequence). This CDR3 has 15 amino acids. Trimming cost V 3 bases and J 0 bases; bases outside gene matches: 1. CDR3 sequence: CASSIQGAAKNIQYF. The CDR3 DNA sequence: TGTGCCAGTAGTATCCAGGGGGCAGCCAAAAACATTCAGTACTTC.

This clonotype came up a few times. The chain carries TRBV5-6 and TRBJ1-1; the D is unclear. The CDR3 consists of 13 residues. Trimming took 2 bases from V and 5 from J, leaving 10 bases between them. Per germline, CDR1 SGHDT and CDR2 YYEEEE. In nucleotides, the CDR3 is TGTGCCAGCAGCTTCGACGTGGTAACTGAAGCTTTCTTT. This encodes CASSFDVVTEAFF.

The chain links TRBV6-5 to TRBJ2-7; D is uncertain. The V gene's germline CDR1 is MNHEY and CDR2 SVGAGI. The CDR3 loop spans 13 amino acids. V was cut by 0 bases and J by 3 bases, with 6 bases left in between. CDR3 sequence reads: CASSYSLIYEQYF. Here the CDR3 DNA reads TGTGCCAGCAGTTACTCTTTAATCTACGAGCAGTACTTC.

This chain uses TRBV7-6 with TRBJ2-7; D is unclear. V was clipped by 6 bases and J by 6 bases, with 15 bases between them. From germline, CDR1 is SGHVS and CDR2 FNYEAQ. The CDR3 runs to 13 residues. Here the CDR3 reads CASSSDGSAEQYF. The CDR3 DNA sequence: TGTGCCAGCAGTTCGGACGGTTCCGCCGAGCAGTACTTC. The full variable domain, with the rest looked up from reference TRBV7-6 and TRBJ2-7, is GAGVSQSPRYKVTKRGQDVALRCDPISGHVSLYWYRQALGQGPEFLTYFNYEAQQDKSGLPNDRFSAERPEGSISTLTIQRTEQRDSAMYRCASSSDGSAEQYFGPGTRLTVT.

Worth noting for this clonotype: This may be a read error: a much more frequent sequence differs by one nucleotide. The rearrangement joins TRBV7-9 to TRBJ2-1; D gene uncertain. V was cut by 7 bases and J by 2 bases, with 9 bases left in between. Germline assignment: CDR1 SEHNR and CDR2 FQNEAQ (reference sequence). The CDR3 runs to 13 residues. CDR3: CASTPRTYNEQFF. As DNA, the CDR3 is TGTGCCAGCACACCCAGGACCTACAATGAGCAGTTCTTC.

A note on this clonotype: One junction end does not reproduce the germline sequence, and a read error may be involved. The chain joins TRBV5-1 to TRBJ2-2; 10 positions agree with TRBD1. Germline V gene sequence: CDR1 SGHRS, CDR2 YFSETQ. The CDR3 spans 15 residues. CDR3 nucleotide sequence: TGCGCCAGCAGATTGGGACAGGGGTACACCGGGGAGCTATTTTTT. Protein product: CASRLGQGYTGELFF.

This clonotype appeared a few times. This chain uses TRBV7-9 with TRBJ2-2; 7 nucleotides align to TRBD1. CDR3 size: 14 residues. Germline V gene data show CDR1 as SEHNR and CDR2 as FQNEAQ (reference sequence). V shed 4 bases, J shed 7 bases, and the junction held 6 bases outside the gene matches. The CDR3 here is CASSSNRGGGELFF. The DNA of the CDR3 is TGTGCCAGCAGCTCTAACAGGGGCGGCGGGGAGCTGTTTTTT.